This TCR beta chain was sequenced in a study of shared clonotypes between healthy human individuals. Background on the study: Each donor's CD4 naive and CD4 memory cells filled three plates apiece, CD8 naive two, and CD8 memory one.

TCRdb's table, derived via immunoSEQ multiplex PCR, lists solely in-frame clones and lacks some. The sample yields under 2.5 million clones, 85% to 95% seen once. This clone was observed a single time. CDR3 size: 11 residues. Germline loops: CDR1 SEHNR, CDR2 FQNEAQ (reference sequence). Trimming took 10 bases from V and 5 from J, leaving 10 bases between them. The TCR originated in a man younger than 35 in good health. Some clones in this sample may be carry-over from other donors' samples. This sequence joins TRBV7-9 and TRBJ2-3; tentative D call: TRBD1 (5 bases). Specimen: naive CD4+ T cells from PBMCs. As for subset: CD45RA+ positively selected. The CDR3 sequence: CATKGIDTQYF. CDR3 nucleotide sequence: TGTGCCACAAAGGGGATAGATACGCAGTATTTT.